The 27 T cell receptor beta chains given below trace back to one sample, sequenced in a study of blood T cells in healthy people across ages. Next came a second PCR, run for about 6 to 11 cycles, which used a sample-barcoded 5' primer along with a J-beta primer mix. Each CDR3 protein is one row after TCRdb ran MiXCR on the 5' RACE reads. The sample yields around 1,900,000 distinct CDR3 sequences, about two fifths seen once. The specimen sequenced was blood. The source is a human donor in good health.

This sequence joins TRBV4-2 and TRBJ2-5; D might be TRBD2 (6 bases). The V and J ends lost 6 bases and 7 bases respectively, with 33 bases between them. Germline CDR1 is LGHNA and CDR2 is YNFKEQ. The CDR3 is 19 amino acids. Here the CDR3 reads CASSVTPFSRGKRVSTQYF. For the CDR3, the DNA is TGTGCCAGCAGTGTCACTCCATTCTCACGGGGGAAACGTGTTTCGACCCAGTACTTC.

This sequence joins TRBV27 and TRBJ2-7, with D possibly matching TRBD2 (7 bases). V shed 5 bases and J shed 6 bases, with 17 bases lying between them. Germline V lookup: CDR1 MNHEY, CDR2 SMNVEV (reference sequence). The CDR3 is 14 amino acids. CDR3: CASSPAGRGGEQYF. The CDR3, as DNA: TGTGCCAGCAGTCCCGCTGGGAGGGGGGGCGAGCAGTACTTC.

The rearrangement uses TRBV10-3 and TRBJ1-1; the D is unclear. Trimming took off 3 bases at V and 5 bases at J, with 7 bases between the two ends. CDR1 is ENHRY and CDR2 is SYGVKD in the germline V gene. The CDR3 extends over 12 amino acids. The DNA for the CDR3 is TGTGCCATCAGTGACAGGAGAACTGAAGCTTTCTTT. Protein: CAISDRRTEAFF.

This clonotype was picked up many times. This sequence joins TRBV20-1 and TRBJ2-3; the D call may be TRBD1 or TRBD2 (5 bases each). CDR1 DFQATT and CDR2 SNEGSKA come from the germline V gene (reference sequence). The CDR3 loop spans 14 amino acids. V gave up 5 bases and J gave up 8 bases, with 20 bases separating them. DNA of the CDR3: TGCAGTGCTCATACCGGGACCTCTGAGGGTACGCAGTATTTT. Protein product: CSAHTGTSEGTQYF.

This clonotype was recorded a few times. This chain joins TRBV20-1 and TRBJ2-7, with D tentatively TRBD1 (5 bases). The CDR3 sequence is 14 residues long. Germline V gene data show CDR1 as DFQATT and CDR2 as SNEGSKA (reference sequence). Deletions cut 3 bases from V and 4 bases from J, with 16 bases between. Here the CDR3 DNA reads TGCAGTGCTAGGGACATGGGCCAGTGGTACGAGCAGTACTTC. Translated, it gives CSARDMGQWYEQYF.

Regarding this clonotype: A read error may produce the germline difference seen at one junction end. The chain couples TRBV3-1 to TRBJ2-1; 8 bases align to TRBD2. Germline lookup yields CDR1 LGHDT and CDR2 YNNKEL (reference sequence). The CDR3 loop spans 15 amino acids. The CDR3 nucleotides are TGTGCCAGCAGCCTATGGACTAGCTCCTACAGTGAGCAGTTCTTC. It translates to CASSLWTSSYSEQFF.

The chain recombines TRBV2 with TRBJ2-1; 9 positions match TRBD2. Germline CDR1 reads SNHLY; CDR2 reads FYNNEI. This CDR3 is 14 amino acids long. Unmatched junction bases numbered 3, after V lost 5 bases and J lost 4 bases. CDR3 residues: CASSTSGPYNEQFF. The CDR3 coding sequence is TGTGCCAGCAGTACTAGCGGGCCTTACAATGAGCAGTTCTTC.

This clonotype has only a few counts. This rearrangement joins TRBV5-1 to TRBJ2-3, with 7 bases that match TRBD1. Germline CDR1 and CDR2: SGHRS and YFSETQ. V was clipped by 4 bases and J by 2 bases; unmatched bases: 4. This CDR3 is 14 amino acids long. The DNA for the CDR3 is TGCGCCAGCAGCGCACAGGGGAACACAGATACGCAGTATTTT. Amino acids: CASSAQGNTDTQYF.

The chain couples TRBV5-1 to TRBJ2-5, with 15 bases fitting TRBD2. With V trimmed by 4 bases and J by 5 bases, 9 bases remained unmatched. This CDR3 is 17 amino acids long. CDR1 and CDR2 from the germline V gene are SGHRS and YFSETQ. The CDR3 DNA reads TGCGCCAGCAGCAAGGGACTAGCGGGGGGACTCTCGGAGACCCAGTACTTC. It codes for CASSKGLAGGLSETQYF.

This clonotype has more than one count but fewer than ten. V usage is TRBV7-8 and J usage is TRBJ1-1; 8 nucleotides line up with TRBD1. V shed 5 bases and J 6 bases; nucleotides not matched to a gene: 11. CDR1 and CDR2 from the germline V gene are SGHVS and FQNEAQ. CDR3 length equals 15 residues. The CDR3 spells CASSPRGQGISEAFF. The CDR3 nucleotides are TGTGCCAGCAGCCCCCGTGGACAGGGTATATCTGAAGCTTTCTTT. The variable domain in full, with the rest retrieved from reference TRBV7-8 and TRBJ1-1, is GAGVSQSPRYKVAKRGQDVALRCDPISGHVSLFWYQQALGQGPEFLTYFQNEAQLDKSGLPSDRFFAERPEGSVSTLKIQRTQQEDSAVYLCASSPRGQGISEAFFGQGTRLTVV.

The chain employs TRBV6-5 and TRBJ2-1; 8 bases fit TRBD2. The CDR3 spans 17 residues. From germline, CDR1 is MNHEY and CDR2 SVGAGI. Germline trimming cut 3 bases from V and 4 bases from J; bases unmatched to any gene: 11. CDR3 sequence reads: CASSYEFGGALYNEQFF. The DNA for the CDR3 is TGTGCCAGCAGTTATGAGTTCGGGGGGGCCTTGTACAATGAGCAGTTCTTC.

Concerning this clonotype: The junction does not match germline at one end; this may be a read error. The chain joins TRBV5-1 to TRBJ2-7; tentative D call: TRBD1 (6 bases). The CDR3 is 13 amino acids. The germline V gene encodes CDR1 SGHRS and CDR2 YFSETQ. Here the CDR3 reads CVSSLGQTYEQYF. The CDR3 DNA follows: TGCGTCAGCAGCTTGGGACAAACCTACGAGCAGTACTTC.

A word on this clonotype: This may come from a read error, since a much larger clone is one base off. The genes are TRBV7-2 and TRBJ2-3; perhaps TRBD1 as D (5 bases). Germline V gene data show CDR1 as SGHTA and CDR2 as FQGNSA. This CDR3 comprises 14 residues. The CDR3 nucleotides read TGTGCCAGCAGCCCCCGACAGAGCACAGGTACGCAGTATTTT. Its translation: CASSPRQSTGTQYF.

The V and J genes are TRBV29-1 and TRBJ2-5; D is undetermined. CDR1 is SQVTM and CDR2 is ANQGSEA in the germline V gene. CDR3 length equals 12 residues. V gave up 3 bases and J gave up 7 bases, with 12 bases separating them. The CDR3 loop is CSVDAVVGTQYF. CDR3 in DNA: TGCAGCGTTGACGCCGTGGTAGGGACCCAGTACTTC.

This clonotype came up a few times. The gene calls are TRBV27 and TRBJ2-1, with D maybe TRBD1 (6 bases). The CDR3 consists of 16 residues. The germline CDR1 and CDR2 sequences are MNHEY and SMNVEV (reference sequence). The ends were cut back, 3 bases at V and 1 base at J, with 13 bases in the middle. The CDR3 DNA sequence: TGTGCCAGCAGTTTTGGGACACGCCCGTCCTACAATGAGCAGTTCTTC. Amino acids: CASSFGTRPSYNEQFF.

A few counts support this clonotype. The chain couples TRBV7-2 to TRBJ1-6; D not certain. The V gene's germline CDR1 is SGHTA and CDR2 FQGNSA. The germline V and J ends were trimmed by 1 base and 15 bases, with 16 bases remaining between them. The CDR3 runs 14 residues. The CDR3 bases are TGTGCCAGCAGCTTAGGGCTGGGAAATTCGATCCTCCACTTT. It codes for CASSLGLGNSILHF.

A word on this clonotype: A read error may produce the germline difference seen at one junction end. This chain's CDR3 is CVSSNTEAFF. CDR3 nucleotides: TGTGTCAGCAGCAACACTGAAGCTTTCTTT. The V call is TRBV13, the J call TRBJ1-1; D gene ambiguous. There are 10 residues in the CDR3. CDR1 is PRHDT and CDR2 is FYEKMQ in the germline V gene (reference sequence).

The gene calls are TRBV29-1 and TRBJ2-5, with a weak D call TRBD1 (6 bases). This CDR3 has 14 residues. Looked up from germline, CDR1 is SQVTM and CDR2 is ANQGSEA. Between the trimmed V and J ends, which lost 5 bases and 1 base, there was a span of 14 bases. CDR3 in amino acids: CSVYVDRPQETQYF. Written as DNA, the CDR3 is TGCAGCGTTTACGTGGACAGACCCCAAGAGACCCAGTACTTC.

This clonotype turned up a few times. The gene calls are TRBV9 and TRBJ2-7; unclear D gene. The V end lost 0 bases, the J end lost 4 bases, and 8 bases lay between the germline ends. This CDR3 region has 13 residues. Germline V gene lookup returns CDR1 SGDLS and CDR2 YYNGEE. The CDR3 nucleotides are TGTGCCAGCAGCGTAGCCATGGGATACGAGCAGTACTTC. Translation: CASSVAMGYEQYF.

This clonotype showed up many times. The rearrangement joins TRBV6-2 or TRBV6-3 to TRBJ1-5; 8 nucleotides line up with TRBD1. The V and J ends lost 6 bases and 6 bases, in that order; junction bases with no gene match: 7. The CDR3 runs 14 residues. Germline V gene lookup returns CDR1 MNHEY and CDR2 SVGEGT. For the CDR3, the DNA is TGTGCCAGCAGACCGGGACAGGTCAGTCAGCCCCAGCATTTT. This encodes CASRPGQVSQPQHF.

This clonotype has a handful of counts. V usage is TRBV7-2 and J usage is TRBJ2-3; 9 positions match TRBD2. The V gene end was trimmed by 2 bases and the J gene end by 5 bases; junction bases not matched to a gene: 5. CDR1 SGHTA and CDR2 FQGNSA come from the germline V gene. The CDR3 consists of 15 residues. The CDR3 reads CASSLPAGGRDTQYF. The DNA of the CDR3 is TGTGCCAGCAGCTTACCAGCGGGGGGAAGAGATACGCAGTATTTT.

V and J are TRBV20-1 and TRBJ1-2; D may be TRBD1 (5 bases). The germline V gene encodes CDR1 DFQATT and CDR2 SNEGSKA (reference sequence). The CDR3 is 13 residues long. The V and J ends lost 2 bases and 8 bases respectively, with 15 bases between them. The CDR3 DNA reads as TGCAGTGCTAGAAACCAGGGACTAGGAGGCTACACCTTC. It encodes CSARNQGLGGYTF.

The chain carries TRBV29-1 and TRBJ1-2; D ambiguous. V was clipped by 3 bases and J by 3 bases, with 5 bases between them. Germline CDR1 reads SQVTM; CDR2 reads ANQGSEA. This CDR3 region has 11 residues. For the CDR3, the DNA is TGCAGCGTTGATAGTCACTATGGCTACACCTTC. This sequence encodes CSVDSHYGYTF.

This clonotype came up once. One junction end disagrees with the germline gene, perhaps due to a read error. The chain carries TRBV20-1 and TRBJ1-1; 7 bases match TRBD1. Germline-derived CDR1 and CDR2 are DFQATT and SNEGSKA (reference sequence). The CDR3 spans 15 residues. The CDR3 DNA reads TGCAGTACTAGAGCGGGGACAGCCACGGGCTCTGAAGCTTTCTTT. This codes for CSTRAGTATGSEAFF.

This clonotype showed up just a few times. The chain has TRBV6-2 or TRBV6-3 and TRBJ2-7; the D gene is possibly TRBD1 (6 bases). The CDR3 is made up of 15 amino acids. Trimming pared 7 bases from V and 0 bases from J, leaving 16 bases between. CDR1 and CDR2 from the germline V gene are MNHEY and SVGEGT. CDR3 loop: CASTIGQKYSYEQYF. CDR3 coding DNA: TGTGCCAGCACGATAGGACAGAAGTACTCCTACGAGCAGTACTTC.

The CDR3 sequence: CASSPSRGDNEQYF. The CDR3 bases are TGTGCCAGCAGCCCCTCACGGGGGGACAACGAGCAGTACTTC. The chain couples TRBV9 to TRBJ2-7; possibly TRBD2 for D (7 bases). The CDR3 consists of 14 residues. Trimming took 4 bases from V and 5 from J, leaving 16 bases between them. Germline loops: CDR1 SGDLS, CDR2 YYNGEE.

This clonotype was counted only a few times. This rearrangement joins TRBV28 to TRBJ1-5; D perhaps matches TRBD1 (6 bases). Trimming left V 7 bases short and J 11 bases short, with 21 bases between. The V gene's germline CDR1 is MDHEN and CDR2 SYDVKM. The CDR3 is made up of 14 amino acids. In DNA, the CDR3 is TGTGCCAGCACACTCCACAGGGAAGCGGCTACCCAGCATTTT. Translation: CASTLHREAATQHF.